The 17 T cell receptor beta chains presented below share a single source sample, sequenced in a study of cytomegalovirus exposure and HLA in healthy donors (dated by TCRdb to the late 2010s). Libraries were made using the immunoSEQ multiplex PCR assay. Imported from immuneACCESS, the table was reduced by TCRdb to in-frame sequences with V and J called. These copies leave out some clones; in studies compared against another copy, an unresolved V gene accounts for under half, and the cause of the remainder is not known. Within this sample are 110,000 to 150,000 clones, with roughly 81% of them counted one time only. 1.4% to 1.5% of the sample rests with the top ten. Sequencing was performed on PBMCs. These receptor sequences come from a woman aged 30 to 39 in good health and CMV-seronegative.

The chain joins TRBV7-3 to TRBJ2-2; D may be TRBD2 (6 bases). The CDR3 spans 15 residues. Trimming pared 5 bases from V and 4 bases from J, leaving 14 bases between. Germline lookup yields CDR1 SGHTA and CDR2 FQGTGA. The CDR3 sequence: CASSEGRDGTGELFF. The CDR3 nucleotides read TGTGCCAGCAGCGAGGGGCGGGACGGCACCGGGGAGCTGTTTTTT.

This chain links TRBV6-5 with TRBJ1-2; D not certain. The ends were cut back, 2 bases at V and 5 bases at J, with 12 bases in the middle. The germline CDR1 and CDR2 sequences are MNHEY and SVGAGI. The CDR3 is made up of 14 amino acids. CDR3 region: CASSYGEGLYGYTF. The CDR3 nucleotides read TGTGCCAGCAGTTACGGTGAGGGATTGTATGGCTACACCTTC.

This chain connects TRBV4-3 to TRBJ1-2; D uncertain. CDR3 length equals 14 residues. The V end was cut by 1 base, the J end by 8 bases, with 14 bases between. Germline assignment: CDR1 LGHNA and CDR2 YSLEER. CDR3 nucleotide sequence: TGCGCCAGCAGCCAAGGGGTACTAATTGGGGGCTACACCTTC. Its protein is CASSQGVLIGGYTF.

Comments on this clone: This specimen includes other DNA sequences encoding the same CDR3. The genes are TRBV18 and TRBJ2-1, with 8 bases matching TRBD1. CDR3 length: 15 amino acids. Germline CDR1 KGHSH, CDR2 LQKENI. V lost 2 bases, J lost 5 bases, and 5 bases stayed unmatched. The CDR3 bases are TGTGCCAGCTCACCAAACAGGGGGTCTGACAATGAGCAGTTCTTC. Translating gives CASSPNRGSDNEQFF.

This clone was found a few times. The gene calls are TRBV2 and TRBJ1-2; D is unresolved. CDR3 length: 13 amino acids. The V and J ends lost 9 bases and 4 bases respectively, with 15 bases between them. Germline loops: CDR1 SNHLY, CDR2 FYNNEI. CDR3 in amino acids: CASKTTAGYGYTF. The CDR3 bases are TGTGCCAGTAAGACGACGGCAGGCTATGGCTACACCTTC.

The DNA of the CDR3 is TGTGCCAGCAGCAAGAGACCCTCCGACAGGGGGCTAAACGAGCAGTACTTC. It translates to CASSKRPSDRGLNEQYF. The chain uses TRBV21-1 and TRBJ2-7; the D call of TRBD1 is as the table states it, not checked on the DNA. TRBV21-1 constitutes a pseudogene. This CDR3 is 17 amino acids long.

The J gene is TRBJ2-7, the V gene TRBV2, with 9 bases fitting TRBD1. After removal of 8 bases from V and 7 bases from J, the junction contained 15 bases not matched to a gene. The germline V gene encodes CDR1 SNHLY and CDR2 FYNNEI. The CDR3 totals 15 residues. CDR3 region: CASDGAGQGMREQYF. The CDR3, as DNA: TGTGCCAGCGACGGGGCGGGACAGGGTATGAGAGAGCAGTACTTC.

The chain employs TRBV5-4 and TRBJ1-1, with TRBD1 matching over 8 bases. With V trimmed by 3 bases and J by 3 bases, 4 bases remained unmatched. The CDR3 runs 14 residues. The germline gives CDR1 SGHNT, CDR2 YYREEE (reference sequence). The CDR3 sequence is CASSSGQADTEAFF. DNA for the CDR3: TGTGCCAGCAGCTCGGGACAGGCAGACACTGAAGCTTTCTTT.

V and J are TRBV28 and TRBJ1-5; TRBD1 agrees at 7 bases. Trimming took 8 bases from V and 7 from J; bases not matched to a gene: 8. The germline V gene encodes CDR1 MDHEN and CDR2 SYDVKM. The CDR3 length is 13 residues. This CDR3 reads CASAPGQIQPQHF. The CDR3 nucleotides are TGTGCCAGCGCCCCGGGACAGATCCAGCCCCAGCATTTT.

The rearrangement uses TRBV6-1 and TRBJ1-4; D is possibly TRBD1 (6 bases). Per germline, CDR1 MNHNS and CDR2 SASEGT. The CDR3 extends over 14 amino acids. Trimming stripped 5 bases from V and 6 bases from J, with 13 bases between. CDR3 amino acids: CASSLGTTYEKLFF. The DNA for the CDR3 is TGTGCCAGCAGTCTCGGGACAACCTATGAAAAACTGTTTTTT.

The chain recombines TRBV4-1 with TRBJ1-2; no firm D call. Looked up from germline, CDR1 is MGHRA and CDR2 is YSYEKL. V lost 0 bases to trimming and J lost 2 bases, with 13 bases between them. The length of the CDR3 is 16 residues. The CDR3, as DNA: TGCGCCAGCAGCCAAGATATGGTTCGAGTAAACTATGGCTACACCTTC. Its translation is CASSQDMVRVNYGYTF.

V gene TRBV7-8 combines with J gene TRBJ1-1, with D hard to call. Germline V gives CDR1 SGHVS, CDR2 FQNEAQ. V lost 5 bases and J 7 bases, leaving 11 bases between the germline ends. CDR3 length equals 12 residues. CDR3 protein: CASSPWALEAFF. CDR3 nucleotides: TGTGCCAGCAGCCCCTGGGCCCTTGAAGCTTTCTTT. The variable domain in full, completed from reference TRBV7-8 and TRBJ1-1, reads GAGVSQSPRYKVAKRGQDVALRCDPISGHVSLFWYQQALGQGPEFLTYFQNEAQLDKSGLPSDRFFAERPEGSVSTLKIQRTQQEDSAVYLCASSPWALEAFFGQGTRLTVV.

The chain uses TRBV28 and TRBJ2-2; 7 nucleotides agree with TRBD1. CDR1 and CDR2 (germline): MDHEN, SYDVKM. CDR3 length equals 14 residues. Losses at the gene ends were 1 base for V and 6 bases for J; bases not matched to a gene: 2. The chain's CDR3 is CASSLFQGAGELFF. The CDR3, as DNA: TGTGCCAGCAGTTTATTCCAGGGGGCCGGGGAGCTGTTTTTT.

V is TRBV9 and J is TRBJ1-5; TRBD1 is a possible D gene (6 bases). CDR1 and CDR2 from the germline V gene are SGDLS and YYNGEE. The length of the CDR3 is 14 residues. V was cut by 2 bases and J by 8 bases, with 14 bases left in between. The CDR3: CASSVTGLGEPQHF. The CDR3, as DNA: TGTGCCAGCAGCGTCACAGGGTTGGGAGAGCCCCAGCATTTT.

This chain uses TRBV18 with TRBJ2-3, with D perhaps TRBD1 (6 bases). Trimming stripped 2 bases from V and 2 bases from J, with 11 bases between. CDR1 and CDR2 from the germline V gene are KGHSH and LQKENI. The CDR3 sequence is 15 residues long. The CDR3 nucleotides are TGTGCCAGCTCACCATCCGGACAGATCACAGATACGCAGTATTTT. The encoded protein is CASSPSGQITDTQYF.

The rearrangement uses TRBV6-5 and TRBJ2-3; 9 bases are shared with TRBD2. Per germline, CDR1 MNHEY and CDR2 SVGAGI. Unmatched junction bases numbered 8, after V lost 5 bases and J lost 8 bases. This CDR3 comprises 14 residues. CDR3 nucleotide sequence: TGTGCCAGCAGTCTAACGGGACTAGCTGGTACGCAGTATTTT. This sequence encodes CASSLTGLAGTQYF.

The genes are TRBV4-2 and TRBJ1-2; D is ambiguous. Germline V gene lookup returns CDR1 LGHNA and CDR2 YNFKEQ. CDR3 length: 13 residues. V was trimmed by 1 base and J by 4 bases, leaving 7 bases between them. The CDR3 DNA follows: TGTGCCAGCAGCCAAGCCCTAGGCTATGGCTACACCTTC. Protein sequence: CASSQALGYGYTF.